This entry concerns a single T cell receptor beta chain. No cognate antigen has been identified for it. Base quality data are lacking; no much larger clone is found one base away. These data are taken from a study of cytomegalovirus exposure and HLA in healthy donors (dated 2017 in TCRdb). The study in broad terms: An earlier analysis of roughly 630 of the donors reported about 290 Gb of sequence data and roughly 110 million unique TCR beta sequences from about 200 million T cells. The number of typed donors differed by locus: about 620-640 for A, B, C, DRB1 and DQB1; roughly 510 for DQA1; approximately 600 for DPA1; and roughly 470 for DPB1. Among the roughly 370 genotyped donors, around 79% belonged to the genetic ancestry cluster associated with self-reported Caucasian donors. All discovery cohort repertoires had been generated on a single sequencing platform. Donor age, sex, ethnicity and CMV serostatus were compiled together with the repertoire data. HLA typing covered class I and class II loci at four-digit resolution. A few DR-DQ haplotypes were handled as single units for association and clustering because linkage in the cohort was strong. An earlier analysis of fewer than 750 of the donors used high-throughput TCR beta sequencing to judge whether each TCR beta V gene segment behaved as functional or pseudogenic. Roughly 300 gigabases of sequencing data and around 90 million unique TCR sequences made up an early release that covered several hundred HLA-typed donors. In addition to the first cohort of around 670 subjects, a separate validation cohort of 120 different subjects was used. Among 300 to 500 genotyped donors of the cohort, an average of roughly 230,000 unique TCR beta nucleotide sequences was sequenced per donor, of which about 18% were non-productive. The T cell repertoires of 666 subjects were profiled by immunosequencing and related to cytomegalovirus serostatus. To predict cytomegalovirus infection status, the study brought together high-throughput TCR immunosequencing, statistical association of individual TCRs with disease status, and machine learning. To study patterns of TCR occurrence, a later analysis re-analyzed previously published TCR beta repertoires from around 660 donors and added high-resolution HLA genotyping. A later genetic analysis took genome-wide SNP genotypes for about 65% of the 666 donors and used that subset as a discovery cohort. The study was designed to test whether signatures of past pathogen exposure could be identified by cataloging public T cell receptors. Rather than drawing on any new phenotypic data, the later analysis identified candidate immune exposures from TCR beta sequences and the way those sequences occurred across donors. What the study reported, not specific to this receptor: Because counts were too low, 15 or so rarely observed V segments, including chromosome 9 orphons, were excluded from the earlier analysis of fewer than 650 of the donors. According to a later analysis, parvovirus B19, influenza, CMV and Epstein-Barr virus appeared linked to several top co-occurrence clusters. Sequencing depth was assumed to be roughly uniform across donors in the presence/absence analyses, though that assumption may not hold. It was suggested by the authors that the approach could potentially be generalized to other disease states and immunological phenotypes. In a later analysis, most CMV-associated TCR beta chains were found to appear HLA-restricted, with HLA associations seemingly driven largely by CMV exposure. In a later analysis, HLA-associated TCR beta chains were found to be more clonally expanded and to have lower generation probabilities than equally common non-associated chains. Strong co-occurrence of HLA alleles, especially DR and DQ, made assigning TCR associations to individual alleles difficult. A further reported finding was that TCR beta sequences accurately predicted the HLA-A and HLA-B alleles for most subjects in the first cohort. An association between a missense DCLRE1C variant and V-gene and J-gene trimming of TCR beta chains was found in a later genetic analysis and replicated in an independent cohort. A few of the identified cytomegalovirus-associated TCR beta chains were confirmed in vitro to be specific for cytomegalovirus antigens. Because HLA typing was missing for some donors at each locus, association tests included only the typed subset. According to a later analysis, TCR association rates differed among HLA loci, with DRB1 alleles showing the most associated TCRs and HLA-C alleles showing the fewest. Most TCR sequences were observed very rarely across donors, whereas some public TCRs were present in many individuals. At a false discovery rate of 0.05, a later analysis linked under 20,000 TCR beta sequences to specific HLA alleles. A total of some 180 TCR beta chains were listed by the study as associated with cytomegalovirus. Correlated functional status among segregating V segments might be attributable to linkage disequilibrium, but an unknown experimental factor could not be ruled out. Some IMGT-functional V segments, including TRBV6-2 and TRBV6-3, could not be distinguished by the 87-base-pair reads and were therefore excluded. Cytomegalovirus status was reported to be diagnosed by the classifier with high specificity and sensitivity in both the original and validation cohorts. Compared with the approximately 670-donor mean, donors in an Asian-associated ancestry cluster had fewer N-insertions in productive TCRs, according to a later genetic analysis. Immune exposure information for the cohort was limited to CMV serostatus. In this cohort, only TCR beta chains were sequenced, and detectable features were limited by the absence of alpha or paired-chain data. In an earlier analysis of some 640 of the donors, most TCR beta V segments were observed in productive rearrangements about 90% or about 30% of the time, broadly matching IMGT annotations. A group of highly shared sequence variants was considered likely to be a technical artifact of the sequencing pipeline.

The cohort comprised 550 to 700 healthy bone marrow donors. Cohort members were all nominally healthy when sampled, although unrecorded immune exposures were likely present. The donor was CMV seronegative and belonged to the group of approximately 320 seronegative cohort members. Each donor provided a peripheral blood sample, and peripheral blood mononuclear cells were used for TCR beta sequencing. Genomic DNA extraction from the blood cell samples was performed with the Qiagen DNeasy Blood Extraction Kit. Library generation was performed with the immunoSEQ multiplex PCR assay. For the multiplex PCR, a mixture combining 60 forward primers for TCR Vbeta segments and 13 reverse primers for TCR Jbeta segments was used. The CDR3 region of rearranged TCR beta genes was amplified from genomic DNA by a multiplex PCR assay. On the Illumina HiSeq System, the amplified TCR beta libraries were sequenced as 87-base-pair reads. In the source study's methods: A later analysis counted about 80 million unique TCR beta chains across the roughly 700 repertoires, and roughly 11 million of these chains were shared by at least two donors. Raw reads were error-corrected and collapsed into unique sequences by a nearest-neighbor algorithm in which closely related sequences were merged to remove PCR and sequencing errors. CDR3 sequences were aligned to IMGT reference sequences to assign V, D and J gene segments. Each retained sequence needed at least a six-nucleotide match to both a V gene segment and a J gene segment. Rearrangements were classified as productive when the CDR3 lacked stop codons and remained in frame with V and J, and all other rearrangements were classified as non-productive. Following IMGT convention, CDR3 was defined as the stretch from the second conserved V-encoded cysteine to the conserved J-encoded phenylalanine. In an earlier analysis of more than 550 of the donors, sequences lacking an unambiguous match to a single V gene segment were excluded. In an earlier analysis of approximately 560 of the donors, a V segment was called functional when productive rearrangements were above 56.7%, and segregating when the standard deviation between donors exceeded 5%. A statistical classification framework was built to diagnose cytomegalovirus status from the catalog of TCR beta chain sequences. In a later analysis, TCR nucleotide sequences were compared against IMGT/GENE-DB human TR gene sequences so that V and J genes could be assigned. The TCRdist pipeline was used in a later analysis to assign CDR3 sequences and most-parsimonious VDJ recombination scenarios. In a later analysis, each TCR beta chain was defined by its CDR3 amino acid sequence together with its V-gene family, and reads lacking a unique V-gene family were excluded. To address suspected cross-contamination and a sequencing artifact, a later analysis removed roughly 580 highly shared, low-generation-probability nucleotide sequences. A later analysis calculated a clonal expansion index for each public chain from normalized within-repertoire ranks of inferred template counts. In a later analysis, generation probabilities were computed using a VDJ recombination model fitted to out-of-frame rearrangements, and the results were checked against IGoR. In a later analysis, TCR-TCR, TCR-HLA and TCR-CMV co-occurrence was scored with hypergeometric tests, and a repertoire-size bias correction was applied to TCR pairs. To estimate false discovery rates, a later analysis permuted the HLA or CMV assignments 20 times. A later analysis grouped co-occurring TCRs with DBSCAN, adding TCRdist sequence similarity when clustering within HLA-allele-positive subsets. Repertoires with fewer than 30,000 or more than 120,000 public chains were left out of co-occurrence clustering, as were about five repertoires with anomalous nucleotide sharing. Imported from immuneACCESS, the table was reduced by TCRdb to in-frame sequences with V and J called. These copies leave out some clones; in studies compared against another copy, an unresolved V gene accounts for under half, and the cause of the remainder is not known. For V, J and clone size, that table is used; D and trimming come from the DNA. The sample contains 150,000 to 200,000 clones, under 80% of them found a single time. The ten largest account for approximately 1.4% of the sample.

V lost 2 bases and J lost 5 bases; the stretch between them is 27 bases long. The germline V gene specifies MDHEN as CDR1 and SYDVKM as CDR2. Taken from cysteine to phenylalanine, the CDR3 has 19 residues. The only DNA kept is the CDR3, 57 bases in frame from the first base. The rearranged chain carries TRBV28 and TRBJ1-1, with TRBD1 as a weak D call on 5 bases. This TCR derives from a woman between 25 and 40 years old in good health and CMV-seronegative. Input material: PBMCs. The nucleotides read TGTGCCAGCAGTTTAGGATTGGGGGGTTCGACGGGTGGGGGGACTGAAGCTTTCTTT. It encodes CASSLGLGGSTGGGTEAFF.